The 12 T cell receptor beta chains in this list originate from one sample, sequenced in a study of blood T cell repertoires in COVID-19. The method was immunoSEQ multiplex PCR; TCRdb's version includes in-frame clones alone and lacks a portion of them. The data contain tens of thousands of clones, around 86% of them singletons. The sequenced sample consisted of peripheral blood. The source of these receptors is a woman of 80 years or more with acute or convalescent COVID-19.

Note on this clone: One end of the junction is discordant with germline, which a read error may explain. This chain uses TRBV30 with TRBJ1-3; D gene ambiguous. CDR1 and CDR2 (germline): GTSNPN, SVGIG (reference sequence). The CDR3 is made up of 11 amino acids. Here the CDR3 DNA reads TGTGCCTGGAGTAATGGAGACACCATATATTTT. The encoded protein is CAWSNGDTIYF.

The V gene is TRBV5-1, the J gene TRBJ2-1; a possible D gene is TRBD2 (6 bases). V shed 2 bases and J shed 6 bases, with 12 bases lying between them. Per the germline V gene, CDR1 is SGHRS and CDR2 is YFSETQ. This CDR3 contains 14 residues. CDR3 protein: CASSFGGQGNEQFF. CDR3 nucleotides: TGCGCCAGCAGCTTTGGAGGGCAGGGCAATGAGCAGTTCTTC.

This chain uses TRBV19 with TRBJ2-3; D may be TRBD2 (6 bases). The germline V and J ends were trimmed by 5 bases and 4 bases, with 16 bases remaining between them. From germline, CDR1 is LNHDA and CDR2 SQIVND (reference sequence). CDR3 size: 15 residues. This chain's CDR3 is CASSLGLGGADTQYF. CDR3 nucleotide sequence: TGTGCCAGTAGTCTCGGACTCGGGGGAGCAGATACGCAGTATTTT.

The V call is TRBV7-2, the J call TRBJ1-2, with D unresolved. This CDR3 is 14 amino acids long. V was shortened by 7 bases and J by 5 bases, with 17 bases between the two germline ends. Germline V gene data show CDR1 as SGHTA and CDR2 as FQGNSA. Here the CDR3 DNA reads TGTGCCAGCACCAAACCAACTGCGGTATATGGCTACACCTTC. Translating it yields CASTKPTAVYGYTF.

V gene TRBV29-1 combines with J gene TRBJ1-1; the match to TRBD1 covers 7 bases. Germline V gives CDR1 SQVTM, CDR2 ANQGSEA. The CDR3 sequence is 13 residues long. V lost 5 bases, J lost 0 bases, and 3 bases stayed unmatched. The CDR3 reads CSVRTGLNTEAFF. In DNA form, the CDR3 reads TGCAGCGTTCGGACAGGTTTGAACACTGAAGCTTTCTTT.

The V call is TRBV6-2 or TRBV6-3, the J call TRBJ1-4, with 9 bases lining up with TRBD1. The CDR3 is made up of 19 amino acids. V was clipped by 4 bases and J by 0 bases; unmatched bases: 12. Per germline, CDR1 MNHEY and CDR2 SVGEGT. This chain's CDR3 is CASSFLPGTGIATNEKLFF. In DNA, the CDR3 is TGTGCCAGCAGTTTTCTTCCTGGGACAGGGATTGCAACTAATGAAAAACTGTTTTTT.

The CDR3 protein is CASSRLARAYEQYF. CDR3 nucleotides: TGTGCCAGCAGCAGACTAGCTCGAGCCTACGAGCAGTACTTC. This chain joins TRBV6-5 and TRBJ2-7, with 7 bases identical to TRBD2. V lost 6 bases and J lost 2; bases outside the gene matches: 7. The CDR3 sequence is 14 residues long. Per germline, CDR1 MNHEY and CDR2 SVGAGI.

The chain combines TRBV2 with TRBJ2-7, with TRBD2 identical over 10 bases. CDR3 length: 13 amino acids. Trimming cost V 6 bases and J 6 bases; bases outside gene matches: 5. From germline, CDR1 is SNHLY and CDR2 FYNNEI. The CDR3 DNA is TGTGCCAGCAGCGTGCTAGCGGGAGTCGAGCAGTACTTC. This translates into CASSVLAGVEQYF.

This rearrangement joins TRBV7-2 to TRBJ1-6; D may be TRBD1 (5 bases). The CDR3 consists of 16 residues. The ends were cut back, 3 bases at V and 3 bases at J, with 12 bases in the middle. Germline V gene data show CDR1 as SGHTA and CDR2 as FQGNSA. The CDR3 DNA is TGTGCCAGCAGCTTTCGAGGACAATACTATAATTCACCCCTCCACTTT. The encoded protein is CASSFRGQYYNSPLHF. Supplemented by reference TRBV7-2 and TRBJ1-6, the full variable domain reads GAGVSQSPSNKVTEKGKDVELRCDPISGHTALYWYRQSLGQGLEFLIYFQGNSAPDKSGLPSDRFSAERTGGSVSTLTIQRTQQEDSAVYLCASSFRGQYYNSPLHFGNGTRLTVT.

The chain couples TRBV9 to TRBJ2-3; D possibly corresponds to TRBD2 (6 bases). Trimming cost V 3 bases and J 3 bases, with 17 bases left between them. The length of the CDR3 is 16 residues. CDR1 and CDR2 (germline): SGDLS, YYNGEE. CDR3 bases: TGTGCCAGCAGCGCCCGGGCCCTCGGGGGAACAGATACGCAGTATTTT. Its protein is CASSARALGGTDTQYF.

This rearrangement joins TRBV9 to TRBJ2-3; 9 nucleotides line up with TRBD2. The CDR3 spans 15 residues. Per germline, CDR1 SGDLS and CDR2 YYNGEE. V lost 6 bases, J lost 2 bases, and 7 bases stayed unmatched. CDR3 loop: CASTLSGSNTDTQYF. In DNA form, the CDR3 reads TGTGCCAGCACCCTTAGCGGGAGTAACACAGATACGCAGTATTTT.

V gene TRBV6-5 combines with J gene TRBJ2-2; TRBD2 might be the D (5 bases). This CDR3 has 14 amino acids. Trimming took off 6 bases at V and 3 bases at J, with 11 bases between the two ends. Germline CDR1 MNHEY, CDR2 SVGAGI. CDR3 protein: CASSSAGDTGELFF. DNA of the CDR3: TGTGCCAGCAGCTCGGCCGGGGACACCGGGGAGCTGTTTTTT.